The 16 T cell receptor beta chains below all came from one sample that was sequenced in a study of breast tumors, draining lymph nodes, adjacent tissues. TCRdb fed the multiplex PCR reads into MiXCR, producing one record per CDR3 protein. This table has around 300,000 distinct CDR3 sequences, roughly 31% appearing once. Samples came from axillary lymph nodes draining the breast cancer. Sequencing was performed on axillary lymph node tissue. These receptors all stem from a female donor with breast cancer. Some clones in this sample may be carry-over from other donors' samples.

About this clonotype itself: This clone may be a read error of a much larger clone one base away. The CDR3 carries no conserved terminal phenylalanine or tryptophan, so it likely arises from a read error. The rearrangement uses TRBV2 and TRBJ2-7; 8 bases are a match to TRBD2. The CDR3 runs 14 residues. Germline CDR1 reads SNHLY; CDR2 reads FYNNEI. With V trimmed by 6 bases and J by 3 bases, 7 bases remained unmatched. The CDR3 DNA is TGTGCCAGCAGGGGGGCTAGCGGGCGCTACGAGCAGTACTCC. Protein: CASRGASGRYEQYS.

This clonotype came up many times. This chain uses TRBV7-3 with TRBJ2-7, with TRBD2 identical over 7 bases. J was trimmed by 0 bases and V by 5 bases; bases with no gene match: 4. Germline CDR1 and CDR2: SGHTA and FQGTGA. The CDR3 has 14 amino acids. The CDR3 reads CASSASGNSYEQYF. The CDR3 bases are TGTGCCAGCAGCGCCAGCGGGAACTCCTACGAGCAGTACTTC. The variable domain in full, completed from reference TRBV7-3 and TRBJ2-7, reads GAGVSQTPSNKVTEKGKYVELRCDPISGHTALYWYRQSLGQGPEFLIYFQGTGAADDSGLPNDRFFAVRPEGSVSTLKIQRTERGDSAVYLCASSASGNSYEQYFGPGTRLTVT.

About this clonotype: A much larger clone lies one base from this, so it may be a read error. The V call is TRBV20-1, the J call TRBJ2-7, with 8 bases that match TRBD2. CDR3 size: 16 residues. Per germline, CDR1 DFQATT and CDR2 SNEGSKA (reference sequence). Trimming removed 6 bases from V and 1 base from J; junction bases left unmatched: 14. CDR3: CSAEAGVPETSYEQYF. CDR3 DNA sequence: TGCAGTGCCGAAGCGGGAGTCCCTGAGACTTCCTACGAGCAGTACTTC.

This clonotype was observed a few times. The chain links TRBV30 to TRBJ2-7; either TRBD1 or TRBD2 may fit D (6 bases each). CDR3 size: 13 residues. In germline, CDR1 is GTSNPN, CDR2 SVGIG (reference sequence). Trimming took off 0 bases at V and 5 bases at J, with 11 bases between the two ends. In nucleotides, the CDR3 is TGTGCCTGGAGTGTTGAGGGGGGAGACGAGCAGTACTTC. Protein product: CAWSVEGGDEQYF.

This clonotype has just one count. V gene TRBV30 combines with J gene TRBJ1-3, with a possible D match to TRBD1 (6 bases). Looked up from germline, CDR1 is GTSNPN and CDR2 is SVGIG (reference sequence). The ends were cut back, 5 bases at V and 5 bases at J, with 19 bases in the middle. The CDR3 sequence is 15 residues long. CDR3 nucleotides: TGTGCCTGGCGCCCAACCAGGGGTAATCGAAACACCATATATTTT. This translates into CAWRPTRGNRNTIYF.

There are many counts of this clonotype. V usage is TRBV20-1 and J usage is TRBJ2-3; D uncertain. Germline V gene sequence: CDR1 DFQATT, CDR2 SNEGSKA (reference sequence). Trimming shortened V by 3 bases and J by 2 bases, and 15 bases separated the two germline ends. The CDR3 is 15 residues long. The CDR3 is CSARGIPANTDTQYF. The CDR3 DNA reads TGCAGTGCTAGGGGAATACCAGCCAACACAGATACGCAGTATTTT.

For this clonotype: This could be a read error, since a much larger clone is one nucleotide away. This rearrangement joins TRBV2 to TRBJ1-2; D may be TRBD1 (5 bases). Looked up from germline, CDR1 is SNHLY and CDR2 is FYNNEI. The CDR3 sequence is 17 residues long. Here the CDR3 reads CASSQDGRGNGAYGYTF. In DNA form, the CDR3 reads TGCGCCAGCAGCCAGGACGGCCGGGGCAACGGGGCCTATGGCTACACCTTC.

This clonotype occurred a few times. The rearrangement joins TRBV27 to TRBJ2-5, with D perhaps assigned TRBD1 or TRBD2 (5 bases each). Germline assignment: CDR1 MNHEY and CDR2 SMNVEV (reference sequence). The CDR3 totals 15 residues. V lost 6 bases and J 2 bases, leaving 16 bases between the germline ends. This CDR3 is CASRTTPGPQETQYF. The CDR3 DNA is TGTGCCAGCAGGACTACACCGGGACCACAAGAGACCCAGTACTTC.

The rearrangement uses TRBV25-1 and TRBJ2-5; 7 bases match TRBD1. Germline V CDR1 and CDR2: MGHDK, SYGVNS. J gave up 0 bases and V 6 bases, and 7 bases lay outside the gene matches. This CDR3 has 15 amino acids. CDR3 bases: TGTGCCAGCAGCGAAAACAGGGGCCACCAAGAGACCCAGTACTTC. Translating gives CASSENRGHQETQYF.

This clonotype has a count of ten or more. The CDR3 DNA is TGCGCCAGCAGCTTGGGGACATCCCTCTACGAGCAGTACTTC. It specifies CASSLGTSLYEQYF. V gene TRBV5-1 combines with J gene TRBJ2-7; weak D call: TRBD1 (5 bases). V was trimmed by 0 bases and J by 3 bases, leaving 10 bases between them. Germline loops: CDR1 SGHRS, CDR2 YFSETQ. CDR3 length equals 14 residues.

V gene TRBV6-4 combines with J gene TRBJ1-6, with 9 bases identical to TRBD1. CDR1 MRHNA and CDR2 SNTAGT come from the germline V gene. V lost 10 bases to trimming and J lost 8 bases; unmatched junction nucleotides: 15. This CDR3 region has 16 residues. CDR3: CAIKPSGGQGDSPLHF. The CDR3 coding sequence is TGTGCCATCAAGCCCAGCGGGGGACAGGGTGATTCACCCCTCCACTTT.

Ten or more counts support this clonotype. CDR3 amino acids: CASSYPTRGQNSPLHF. As DNA, the CDR3 is TGTGCCAGCAGTTACCCCACCCGTGGACAGAATTCACCCCTCCACTTT. The V gene is TRBV6-7, the J gene TRBJ1-6, with D maybe TRBD1 (6 bases). TRBV6-7 is known as an ORF, though its function is uncertain. The CDR3 is made up of 16 amino acids. The germline V and J ends were trimmed by 2 bases and 7 bases, with 15 bases remaining between them.

A word on this clonotype: The junction departs from the called germline gene at one end, perhaps through a read error. The chain joins TRBV28 to TRBJ2-7, with 8 bases matching TRBD1. Per the germline V gene, CDR1 is MDHEN and CDR2 is SYDVKM. The CDR3 loop spans 16 amino acids. In nucleotides, the CDR3 is TGTGCCAGCAGCCTCATAGCACAGGGGGTGGCCTACGAGCAGTGCTTC. This encodes CASSLIAQGVAYEQCF.

This clonotype was seen repeatedly, ten times or more. This chain connects TRBV15 to TRBJ2-7, with 14 bases matching TRBD2. Trimming at V came to 4 bases and at J to 8 bases, leaving 4 bases not matched to a gene. The V gene's germline CDR1 is LNHNV and CDR2 YYDKDF (reference sequence). The CDR3 consists of 14 residues. The CDR3 loop reads CATSKGLAGEKQYF. CDR3 bases: TGTGCCACCAGCAAGGGACTAGCGGGAGAGAAGCAGTACTTC.

This clonotype showed up many times. The V call is TRBV14, the J call TRBJ2-1; possibly TRBD1 or TRBD2 for D (5 bases each). CDR1 is SGHDN and CDR2 is FVKESK in the germline V gene. Trimming removed 3 bases from V and 11 bases from J, with 14 bases in between. The CDR3 spans 13 residues. CDR3 DNA sequence: TGTGCCAGCAGCCAGGCCGTGGGGGAAAAGCAGTTCTTC. It translates to CASSQAVGEKQFF.

This clonotype was counted ten times or more. The V call is TRBV6-1, the J call TRBJ1-2; D ambiguous. The ends were cut back, 3 bases at V and 3 bases at J, with 5 bases in the middle. Germline CDR1 is MNHNS and CDR2 is SASEGT. The CDR3 is made up of 12 amino acids. The CDR3: CASSDSYYGYTF. The DNA of the CDR3 is TGTGCCAGCAGTGACAGTTACTATGGCTACACCTTC.